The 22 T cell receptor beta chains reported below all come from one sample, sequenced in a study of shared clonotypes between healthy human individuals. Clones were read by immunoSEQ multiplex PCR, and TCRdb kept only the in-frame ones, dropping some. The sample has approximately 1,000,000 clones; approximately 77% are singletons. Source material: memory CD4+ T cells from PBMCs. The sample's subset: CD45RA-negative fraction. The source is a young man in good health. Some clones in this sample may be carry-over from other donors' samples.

Here the CDR3 DNA reads TGTGCCAGCAGTTTCGCTGGTGGGGGGACCTACGAGCAGTACTTC. Its protein product is CASSFAGGGTYEQYF. The chain uses TRBV28 and TRBJ2-7, with a tentative D call TRBD2 (6 bases). Between the trimmed V and J ends, which lost 3 bases and 2 bases, there was a span of 14 bases. Germline CDR1 reads MDHEN; CDR2 reads SYDVKM. The CDR3 length is 15 residues.

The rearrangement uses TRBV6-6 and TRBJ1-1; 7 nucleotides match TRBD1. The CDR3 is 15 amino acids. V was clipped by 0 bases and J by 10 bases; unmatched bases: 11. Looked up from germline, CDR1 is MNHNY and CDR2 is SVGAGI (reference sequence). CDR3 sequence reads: CASSYSTGRRFVAFF. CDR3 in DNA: TGTGCCAGCAGTTACTCGACAGGGAGGAGGTTTGTAGCTTTCTTT.

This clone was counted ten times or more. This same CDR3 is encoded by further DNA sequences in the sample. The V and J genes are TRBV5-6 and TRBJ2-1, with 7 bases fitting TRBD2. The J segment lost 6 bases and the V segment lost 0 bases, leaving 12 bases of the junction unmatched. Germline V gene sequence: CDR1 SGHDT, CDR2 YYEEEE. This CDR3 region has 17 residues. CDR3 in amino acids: CASSLAGRGRAFNEQFF. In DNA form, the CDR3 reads TGTGCCAGCAGCTTGGCAGGGAGAGGGAGGGCGTTCAATGAGCAGTTCTTC.

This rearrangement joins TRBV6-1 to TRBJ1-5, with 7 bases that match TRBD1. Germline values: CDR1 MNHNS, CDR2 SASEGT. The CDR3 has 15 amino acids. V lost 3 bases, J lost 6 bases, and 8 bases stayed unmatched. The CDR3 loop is CASSDTSGGGQPQHF. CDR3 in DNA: TGTGCCAGCAGTGACACTTCAGGGGGAGGTCAGCCCCAGCATTTT.

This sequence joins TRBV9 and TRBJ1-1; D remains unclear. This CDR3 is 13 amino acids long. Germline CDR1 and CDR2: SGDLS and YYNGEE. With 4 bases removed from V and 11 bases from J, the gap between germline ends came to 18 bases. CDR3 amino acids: CASSPYREGPAFF. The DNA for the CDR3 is TGTGCCAGCAGCCCGTATAGGGAGGGTCCGGCTTTCTTT.

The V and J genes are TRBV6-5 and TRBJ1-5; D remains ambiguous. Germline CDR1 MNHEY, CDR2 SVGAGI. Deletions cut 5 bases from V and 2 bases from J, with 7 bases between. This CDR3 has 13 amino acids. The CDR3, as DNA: TGTGCCAGCAGTGTAAATGGCAATCAGCCCCAGCATTTT. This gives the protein CASSVNGNQPQHF.

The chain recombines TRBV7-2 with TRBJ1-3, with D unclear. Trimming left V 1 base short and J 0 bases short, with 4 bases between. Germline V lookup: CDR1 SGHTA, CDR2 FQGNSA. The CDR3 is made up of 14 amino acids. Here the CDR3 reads CASSLVLSGNTIYF. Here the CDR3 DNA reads TGTGCCAGCAGCTTAGTACTCTCTGGAAACACCATATATTTT.

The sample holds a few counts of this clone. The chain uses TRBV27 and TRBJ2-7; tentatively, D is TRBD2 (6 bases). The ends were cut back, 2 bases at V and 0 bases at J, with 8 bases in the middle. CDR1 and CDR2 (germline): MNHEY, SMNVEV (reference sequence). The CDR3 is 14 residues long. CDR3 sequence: CASSLAGSSYEQYF. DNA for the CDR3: TGTGCCAGCAGTTTAGCGGGGAGCTCCTACGAGCAGTACTTC.

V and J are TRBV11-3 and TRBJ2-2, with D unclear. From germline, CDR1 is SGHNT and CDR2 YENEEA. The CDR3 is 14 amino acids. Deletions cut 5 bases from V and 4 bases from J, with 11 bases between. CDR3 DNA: TGTGCCAGCAGCCGTCAGAGAAGCACCGGGGAGCTGTTTTTT. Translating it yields CASSRQRSTGELFF.

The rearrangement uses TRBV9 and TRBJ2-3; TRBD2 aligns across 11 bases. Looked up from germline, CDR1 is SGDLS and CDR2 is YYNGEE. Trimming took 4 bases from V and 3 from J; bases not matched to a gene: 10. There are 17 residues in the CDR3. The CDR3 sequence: CASSLRLAGWETDTQYF. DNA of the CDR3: TGTGCCAGCAGCCTCAGACTAGCGGGGTGGGAGACAGATACGCAGTATTTT.

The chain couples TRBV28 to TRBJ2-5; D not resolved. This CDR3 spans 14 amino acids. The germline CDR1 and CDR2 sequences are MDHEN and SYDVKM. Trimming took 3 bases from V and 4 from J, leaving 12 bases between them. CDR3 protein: CASSFDTGRETQYF. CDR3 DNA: TGTGCCAGCAGTTTCGATACCGGGCGAGAGACCCAGTACTTC.

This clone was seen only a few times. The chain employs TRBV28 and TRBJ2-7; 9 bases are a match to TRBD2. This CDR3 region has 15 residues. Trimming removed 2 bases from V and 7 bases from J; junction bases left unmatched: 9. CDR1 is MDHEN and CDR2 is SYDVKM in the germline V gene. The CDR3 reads CASSLVLAGGREQYF. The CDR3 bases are TGTGCCAGCAGTTTAGTCTTGGCGGGAGGGCGGGAGCAGTACTTC.

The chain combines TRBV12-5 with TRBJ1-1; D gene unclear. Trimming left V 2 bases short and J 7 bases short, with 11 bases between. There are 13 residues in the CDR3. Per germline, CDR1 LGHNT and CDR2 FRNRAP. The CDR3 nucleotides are TGTGCTAGTGGTTTGTTCCGGGGAGGTGAAGCTTTCTTT. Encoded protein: CASGLFRGGEAFF.

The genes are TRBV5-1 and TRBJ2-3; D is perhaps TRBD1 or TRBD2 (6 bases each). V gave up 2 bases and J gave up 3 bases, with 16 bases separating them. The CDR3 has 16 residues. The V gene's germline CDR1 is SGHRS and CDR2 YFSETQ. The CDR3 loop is CASSLMTGGRTDTQYF. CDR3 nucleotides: TGCGCCAGCAGCTTAATGACAGGAGGGAGGACAGATACGCAGTATTTT. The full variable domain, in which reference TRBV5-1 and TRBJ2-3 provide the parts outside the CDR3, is KAGVTQTPRYLIKTRGQQVTLSCSPISGHRSVSWYQQTPGQGLQFLFEYFSETQRNKGNFPGRFSGRQFSNSRSEMNVSTLELGDSALYLCASSLMTGGRTDTQYFGPGTRLTVL.

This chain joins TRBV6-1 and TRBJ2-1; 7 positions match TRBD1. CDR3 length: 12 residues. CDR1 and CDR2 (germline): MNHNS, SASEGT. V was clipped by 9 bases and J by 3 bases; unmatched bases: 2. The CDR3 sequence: CASWDSYNEQFF. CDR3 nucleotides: TGTGCCAGTTGGGACAGCTACAATGAGCAGTTCTTC.

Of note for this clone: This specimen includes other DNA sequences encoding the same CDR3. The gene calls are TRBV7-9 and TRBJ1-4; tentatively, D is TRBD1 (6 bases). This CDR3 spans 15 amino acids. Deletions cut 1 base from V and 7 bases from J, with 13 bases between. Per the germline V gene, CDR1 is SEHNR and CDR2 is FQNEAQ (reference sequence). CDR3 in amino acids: CASSLGTGLGEKLFF. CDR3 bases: TGTGCCAGCAGCTTAGGCACAGGGCTAGGTGAAAAACTGTTTTTT.

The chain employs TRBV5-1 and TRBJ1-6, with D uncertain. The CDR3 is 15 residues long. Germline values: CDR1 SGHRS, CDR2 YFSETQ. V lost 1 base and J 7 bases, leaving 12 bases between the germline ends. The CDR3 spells CASSLTDILNSPLHF. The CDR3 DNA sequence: TGCGCCAGCAGCTTGACAGACATTTTGAATTCACCCCTCCACTTT.

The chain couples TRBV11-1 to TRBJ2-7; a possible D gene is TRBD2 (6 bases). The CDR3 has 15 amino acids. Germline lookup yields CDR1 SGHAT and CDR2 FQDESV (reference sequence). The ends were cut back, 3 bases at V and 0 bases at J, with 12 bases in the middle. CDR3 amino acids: CASSLRGASSYEQYF. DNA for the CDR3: TGTGCCAGCAGCTTGCGGGGCGCGTCCTCCTACGAGCAGTACTTC.

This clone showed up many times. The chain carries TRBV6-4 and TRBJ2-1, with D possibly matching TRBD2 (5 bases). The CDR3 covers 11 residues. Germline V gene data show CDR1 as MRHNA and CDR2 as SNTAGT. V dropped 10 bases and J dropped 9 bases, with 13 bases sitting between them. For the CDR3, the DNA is TGTGCCACCTGGGGAGATGGTGAGCAGTTCTTC. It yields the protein CATWGDGEQFF.

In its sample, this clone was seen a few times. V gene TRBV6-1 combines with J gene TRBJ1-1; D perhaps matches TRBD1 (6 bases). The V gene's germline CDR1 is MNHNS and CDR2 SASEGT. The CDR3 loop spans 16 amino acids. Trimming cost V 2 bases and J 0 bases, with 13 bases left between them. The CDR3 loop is CASSEPGGGMNTEAFF. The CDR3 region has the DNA TGTGCCAGCAGTGAACCCGGGGGCGGGATGAACACTGAAGCTTTCTTT.

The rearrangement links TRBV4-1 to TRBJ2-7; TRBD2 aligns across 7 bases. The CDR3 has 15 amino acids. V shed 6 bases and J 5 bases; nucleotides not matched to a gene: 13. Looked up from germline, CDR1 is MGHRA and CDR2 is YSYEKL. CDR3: CASSRGDARFNEQYF. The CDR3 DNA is TGCGCCAGCAGTCGGGGGGACGCCAGGTTCAACGAGCAGTACTTC.

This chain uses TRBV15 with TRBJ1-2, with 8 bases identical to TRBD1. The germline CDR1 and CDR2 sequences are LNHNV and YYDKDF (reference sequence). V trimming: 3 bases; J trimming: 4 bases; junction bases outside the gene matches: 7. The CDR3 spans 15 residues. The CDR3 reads CATSSPRGTGYGYTF. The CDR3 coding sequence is TGTGCCACCAGCAGTCCCCGGGGGACAGGCTATGGCTACACCTTC.